Listed here are 10 T cell receptor beta chains from one sample, sequenced in a study of Tregs in tolerant kidney transplant recipients. The nonmyeloablative bone marrow transplants came from related graft donors, with transient mixed chimerism. Clones were sequenced by immunoSEQ multiplex PCR, and TCRdb holds only the in-frame ones, with some missing. The profile shows some 56,000 clones, 90% to 95% of them singletons. Sequences were derived from CD8+ T cells from blood (PBMCs), sampled 24 months after the transplant. The source is a human patient who received a combined kidney and bone marrow transplant. The graft donor may have contributed some T cells.

V and J are TRBV11-2 and TRBJ2-2; 7 nucleotides align to TRBD2. Germline lookup yields CDR1 SGHAT and CDR2 FQNNGV. The junction had 9 bases not matched to a gene; V was cut back by 2 bases and J by 6 bases. CDR3 length equals 16 residues. CDR3 DNA sequence: TGTGCCAGCAGCTTATTCGGGACTACCATGGCCGGGGAGCTGTTTTTT. Amino acid sequence: CASSLFGTTMAGELFF.

The rearrangement joins TRBV11-2 to TRBJ1-1, with TRBD1 as a possible D gene (5 bases). The length of the CDR3 is 15 residues. Germline V CDR1 and CDR2: SGHAT, FQNNGV. The germline V and J ends were trimmed by 1 base and 5 bases, with 14 bases remaining between them. The CDR3 sequence: CASSLGVGVRTEAFF. The CDR3 region has the DNA TGTGCCAGCAGCTTAGGGGTAGGGGTGAGGACTGAAGCTTTCTTT.

The chain joins TRBV11-2 to TRBJ2-7, with 9 nucleotides matching TRBD1. The CDR3 totals 14 residues. Trimming removed 3 bases from V and 5 bases from J; junction bases left unmatched: 5. The germline V gene has CDR1 SGHAT and CDR2 FQNNGV. CDR3 sequence reads: CASSFGQGMDEQYF. In nucleotides, the CDR3 is TGTGCCAGCAGCTTCGGACAGGGGATGGACGAGCAGTACTTC.

The chain combines TRBV2 with TRBJ1-2; D is possibly TRBD1 (5 bases). Germline assignment: CDR1 SNHLY and CDR2 FYNNEI. V gave up 9 bases and J gave up 6 bases, with 17 bases separating them. The CDR3 covers 13 residues. The CDR3 sequence: CARDKELTHGYTF. DNA for the CDR3: TGTGCCAGGGACAAAGAATTGACCCATGGCTACACCTTC.

This clone was counted a few times. The chain recombines TRBV28 with TRBJ1-2, with TRBD1 identical over 7 bases. There are 14 residues in the CDR3. Germline CDR1 MDHEN, CDR2 SYDVKM. The J segment lost 4 bases and the V segment lost 7 bases, leaving 9 bases of the junction unmatched. CDR3 DNA: TGTGCCAGCACCTTAGGGACAGTCTTCTATGGCTACACCTTC. Its protein is CASTLGTVFYGYTF.

V and J are TRBV4-1 and TRBJ1-2, with D maybe TRBD1 (5 bases). The CDR3 has 15 amino acids. The germline V and J ends were trimmed by 0 bases and 7 bases, with 15 bases remaining between them. The germline V gene has CDR1 MGHRA and CDR2 YSYEKL. CDR3 loop: CASSQEMNSGGGYTF. As DNA, the CDR3 is TGCGCCAGCAGCCAAGAAATGAATTCGGGGGGTGGCTACACCTTC.

This clone was counted between two and nine times. The CDR3 protein is CASSAAVSSGNTIYF. The DNA for the CDR3 is TGTGCCAGTAGTGCGGCGGTCTCTTCTGGAAACACCATATATTTT. The chain joins TRBV19 to TRBJ1-3, with D hard to call. Per germline, CDR1 LNHDA and CDR2 SQIVND (reference sequence). This CDR3 is built from 15 residues. V was cut by 5 bases and J by 1 base, with 12 bases left in between.

The chain uses TRBV6-5 and TRBJ2-5, with D perhaps matching TRBD1 (5 bases). V was pared by 5 bases and J by 4 bases, with 11 bases between. There are 13 residues in the CDR3. Germline CDR1 is MNHEY and CDR2 is SVGAGI. The chain's CDR3 is CASSGQTGETQYF. CDR3 nucleotides: TGTGCCAGCAGTGGACAAACAGGAGAGACCCAGTACTTC.

V and J are TRBV2 and TRBJ2-2; 9 positions match TRBD2. The V gene end was trimmed by 10 bases and the J gene end by 5 bases; junction bases not matched to a gene: 8. CDR1 and CDR2 (germline): SNHLY, FYNNEI. The CDR3 runs 14 residues. The CDR3: CATILSGGTGELFF. CDR3 in DNA: TGTGCCACTATTTTGAGCGGGGGGACCGGGGAGCTGTTTTTT.

The J gene is TRBJ1-5, the V gene TRBV2, with a weak D call TRBD1 (6 bases). Looked up from germline, CDR1 is SNHLY and CDR2 is FYNNEI. Trimming shortened V by 4 bases and J by 3 bases, and 16 bases separated the two germline ends. CDR3 length equals 16 residues. The CDR3: CASSVRGGLLNQPQHF. CDR3 in DNA: TGTGCCAGCAGTGTCCGGGGGGGGCTCCTCAATCAGCCCCAGCATTTT.